This T cell receptor (beta chain) is from a study of blood T cell repertoires in COVID-19. Study information: Acute and convalescent COVID-19 samples came from the United States, Italy and Spain. Sources were T cells, B-cell-depleted T cells, or PBMCs; the material itself was cDNA or gDNA.

As handled by the study authors: Reference gene primer amplification in the assay estimated nucleated cell counts. Method: immunoSEQ multiplex PCR; TCRdb's copy keeps in-frame clones and lacks some. V and J calls and clone size are given by that table; D and trimming were obtained from the DNA. The sample lists about 250,000 clones; about 86% were seen once. V lost 0 bases and J lost 10, with 16 bases in between. The germline CDR1 and CDR2 sequences are SGHRS and YFSETQ. This CDR3 comprises 14 residues. This clonotype was obtained from an elderly man with acute or convalescent COVID-19. Material: peripheral blood. The genes are TRBV5-1 and TRBJ2-5; D remains ambiguous. The CDR3 nucleotides read TGCGCCAGCAGCTTGGACCGACCAAGCTCGGGCCAGTACTTC. Residues: CASSLDRPSSGQYF.